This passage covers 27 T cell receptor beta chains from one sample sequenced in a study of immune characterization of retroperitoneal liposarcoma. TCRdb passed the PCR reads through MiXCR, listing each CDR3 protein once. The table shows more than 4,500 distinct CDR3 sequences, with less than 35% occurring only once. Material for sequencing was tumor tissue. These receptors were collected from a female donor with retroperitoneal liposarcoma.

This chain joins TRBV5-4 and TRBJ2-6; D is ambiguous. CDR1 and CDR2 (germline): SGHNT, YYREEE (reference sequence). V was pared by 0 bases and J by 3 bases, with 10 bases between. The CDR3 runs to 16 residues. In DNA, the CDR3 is TGTGCCAGCAGCTTGGGGGGTTCTGTTGGGGCCAACGTCCTGACTTTC. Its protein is CASSLGGSVGANVLTF. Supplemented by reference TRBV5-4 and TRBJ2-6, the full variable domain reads ETGVTQSPTHLIKTRGQQVTLRCSSQSGHNTVSWYQQALGQGPQFIFQYYREEENGRGNFPPRFSGLQFPNYSSELNVNALELDDSALYLCASSLGGSVGANVLTFGAGSRLTVL.

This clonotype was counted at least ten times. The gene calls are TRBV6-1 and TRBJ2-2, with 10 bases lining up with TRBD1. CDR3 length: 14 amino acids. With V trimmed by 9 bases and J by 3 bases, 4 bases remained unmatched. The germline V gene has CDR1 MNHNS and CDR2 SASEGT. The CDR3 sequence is CASTGTGDTGELFF. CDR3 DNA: TGTGCCAGTACCGGGACAGGGGACACCGGGGAGCTGTTTTTT.

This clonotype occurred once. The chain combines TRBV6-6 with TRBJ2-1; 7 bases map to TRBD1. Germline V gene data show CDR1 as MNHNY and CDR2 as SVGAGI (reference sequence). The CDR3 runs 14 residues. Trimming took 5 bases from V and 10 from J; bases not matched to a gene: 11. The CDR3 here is CASSPGQSSYEQFF. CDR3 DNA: TGTGCCAGCAGTCCGGGACAGAGCTCCTACGAGCAGTTCTTC.

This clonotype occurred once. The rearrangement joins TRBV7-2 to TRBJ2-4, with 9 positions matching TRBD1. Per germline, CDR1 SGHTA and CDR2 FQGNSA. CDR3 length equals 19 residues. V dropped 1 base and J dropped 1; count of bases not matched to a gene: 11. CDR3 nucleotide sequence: TGTGCCAGCAGCTTAGAAGGGCCCACAGGGGGCTTTGCCAAAAACATTCAGTACTTC. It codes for CASSLEGPTGGFAKNIQYF.

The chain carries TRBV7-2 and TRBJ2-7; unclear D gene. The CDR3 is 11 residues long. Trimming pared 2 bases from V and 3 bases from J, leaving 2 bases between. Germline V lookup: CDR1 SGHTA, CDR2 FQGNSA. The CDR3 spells CASSLYYEQYF. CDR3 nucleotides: TGTGCCAGCAGCTTATACTACGAGCAGTACTTC.

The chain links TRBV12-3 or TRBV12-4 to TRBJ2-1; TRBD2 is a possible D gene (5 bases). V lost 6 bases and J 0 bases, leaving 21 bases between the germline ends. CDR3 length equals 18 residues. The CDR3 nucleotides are TGTGCCAGCAGCCAATGGGGAGCGTCGGCGAGCTCCTACAATGAGCAGTTCTTC. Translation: CASSQWGASASSYNEQFF.

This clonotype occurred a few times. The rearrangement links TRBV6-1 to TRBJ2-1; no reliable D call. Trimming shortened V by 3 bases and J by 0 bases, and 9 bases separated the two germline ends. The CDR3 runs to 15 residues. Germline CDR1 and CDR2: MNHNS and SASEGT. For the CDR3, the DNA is TGTGCCAGCAGTGACTCAGGTAACTCCTACAATGAGCAGTTCTTC. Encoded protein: CASSDSGNSYNEQFF.

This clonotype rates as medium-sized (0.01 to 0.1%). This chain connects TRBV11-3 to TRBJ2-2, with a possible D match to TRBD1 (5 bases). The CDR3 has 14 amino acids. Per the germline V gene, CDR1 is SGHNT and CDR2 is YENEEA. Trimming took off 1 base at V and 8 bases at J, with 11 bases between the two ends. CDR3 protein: CASSLGTPGGELFF. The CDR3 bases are TGTGCCAGCAGCTTAGGGACACCCGGAGGGGAGCTGTTTTTT.

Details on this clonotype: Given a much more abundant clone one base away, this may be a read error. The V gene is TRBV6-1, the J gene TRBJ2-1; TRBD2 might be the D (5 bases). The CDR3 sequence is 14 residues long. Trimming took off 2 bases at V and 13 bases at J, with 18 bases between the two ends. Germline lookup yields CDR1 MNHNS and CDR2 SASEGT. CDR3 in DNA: TGTGCCAGCAGTGAATTTGGACTGGAAGAGACCCAGTTCTTC. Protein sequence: CASSEFGLEETQFF.

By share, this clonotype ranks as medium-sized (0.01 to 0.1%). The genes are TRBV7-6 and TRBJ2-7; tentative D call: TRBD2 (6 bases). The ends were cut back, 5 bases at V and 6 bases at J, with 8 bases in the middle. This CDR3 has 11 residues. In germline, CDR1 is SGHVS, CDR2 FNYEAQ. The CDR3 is CASSPGGEQYF. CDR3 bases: TGTGCCAGCAGCCCCGGGGGCGAGCAGTACTTC.

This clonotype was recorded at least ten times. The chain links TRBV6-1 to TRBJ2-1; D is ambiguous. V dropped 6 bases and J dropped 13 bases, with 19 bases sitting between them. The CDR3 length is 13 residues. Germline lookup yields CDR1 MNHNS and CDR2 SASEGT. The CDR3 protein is CASSASLQETQFF. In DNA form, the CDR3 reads TGTGCCAGCAGCGCCTCCCTTCAAGAGACCCAGTTCTTC.

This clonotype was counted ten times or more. Here the CDR3 reads CASSLEETSNEQFF. CDR3 nucleotide sequence: TGTGCCAGCAGTTTAGAGGAAACAAGCAATGAGCAGTTCTTC. The J gene is TRBJ2-1, the V gene TRBV27; no definite D call. CDR1 and CDR2 (germline): MNHEY, SMNVEV (reference sequence). V gave up 2 bases and J gave up 6 bases, with 11 bases separating them. The CDR3 is made up of 14 amino acids.

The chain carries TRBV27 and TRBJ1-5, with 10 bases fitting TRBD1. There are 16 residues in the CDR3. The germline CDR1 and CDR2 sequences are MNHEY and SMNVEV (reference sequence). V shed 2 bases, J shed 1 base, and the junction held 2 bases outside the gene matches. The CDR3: CASSLLGQGSNQPQHF. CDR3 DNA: TGTGCCAGCAGTTTACTGGGACAGGGGAGCAATCAGCCCCAGCATTTT.

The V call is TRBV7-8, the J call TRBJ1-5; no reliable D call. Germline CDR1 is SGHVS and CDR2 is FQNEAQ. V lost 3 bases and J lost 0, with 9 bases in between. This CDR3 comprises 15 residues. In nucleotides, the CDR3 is TGTGCCAGCAGCTTCAGCCAGGATAGCAATCAGCCCCAGCATTTT. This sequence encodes CASSFSQDSNQPQHF.

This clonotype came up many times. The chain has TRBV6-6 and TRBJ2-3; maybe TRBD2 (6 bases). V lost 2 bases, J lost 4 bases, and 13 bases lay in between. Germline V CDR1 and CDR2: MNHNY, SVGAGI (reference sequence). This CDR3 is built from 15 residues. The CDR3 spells CASSYSGTPPDTQYF. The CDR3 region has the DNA TGTGCCAGCAGTTACAGTGGGACTCCCCCAGATACGCAGTATTTT.

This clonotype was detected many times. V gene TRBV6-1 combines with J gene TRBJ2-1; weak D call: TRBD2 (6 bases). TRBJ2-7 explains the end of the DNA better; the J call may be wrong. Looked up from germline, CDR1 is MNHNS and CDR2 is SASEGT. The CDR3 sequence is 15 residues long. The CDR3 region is CASSEGGVASYEQYF. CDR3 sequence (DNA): TGTGCCAGCAGTGAAGGGGGGGTGGCTTCCTACGAGCAGTACTTC.

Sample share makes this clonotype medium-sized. As DNA, the CDR3 is TGTGCCAGCCGGAGAGACGGGGCAGGACCTAGGGCCGGGGAGCTGTTTTTT. Translating gives CASRRDGAGPRAGELFF. The V and J genes are TRBV7-6 and TRBJ2-2, with D perhaps given as TRBD1 or TRBD2 (5 bases each). Germline CDR1 and CDR2: SGHVS and FNYEAQ. V was pared by 8 bases and J by 6 bases, with 25 bases between. CDR3 size: 17 residues.

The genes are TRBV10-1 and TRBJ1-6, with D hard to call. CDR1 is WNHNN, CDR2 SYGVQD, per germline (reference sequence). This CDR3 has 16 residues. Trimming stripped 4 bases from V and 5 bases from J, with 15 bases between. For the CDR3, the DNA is TGCGCCAGCAGTGGTCCGGGAATTGTGAATAATTCACCCCTCCACTTT. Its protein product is CASSGPGIVNNSPLHF.

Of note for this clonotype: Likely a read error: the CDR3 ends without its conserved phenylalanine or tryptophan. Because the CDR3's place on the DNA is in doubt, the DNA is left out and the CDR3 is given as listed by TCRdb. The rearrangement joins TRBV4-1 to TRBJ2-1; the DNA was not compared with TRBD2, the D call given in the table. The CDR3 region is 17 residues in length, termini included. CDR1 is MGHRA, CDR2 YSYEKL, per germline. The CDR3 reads CASSQEGLAGAQETLYI.

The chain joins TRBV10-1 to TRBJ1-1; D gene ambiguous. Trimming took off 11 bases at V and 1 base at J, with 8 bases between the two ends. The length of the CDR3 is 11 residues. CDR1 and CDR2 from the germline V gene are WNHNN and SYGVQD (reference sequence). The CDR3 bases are TGCGCCCGGAGGCGGAACACTGAAGCTTTCTTT. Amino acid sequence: CARRRNTEAFF.

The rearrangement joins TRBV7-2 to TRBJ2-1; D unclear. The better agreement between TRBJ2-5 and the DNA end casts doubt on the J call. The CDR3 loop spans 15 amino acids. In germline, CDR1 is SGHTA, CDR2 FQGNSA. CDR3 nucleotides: TGTGCCAGCAGTTTTAGGCCTGGCCTACAAGATCCCCAGTACTTC. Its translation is CASSFRPGLQDPQYF.

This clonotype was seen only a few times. This chain's CDR3 is CASSLVFADTQYF. CDR3 sequence (DNA): TGTGCCAGCAGCTTAGTATTCGCAGATACGCAGTATTTT. V usage is TRBV7-2 and J usage is TRBJ2-3, with no clear D. Germline V gene sequence: CDR1 SGHTA, CDR2 FQGNSA. Trimming removed 1 base from V and 4 bases from J, with 6 bases in between. This CDR3 comprises 13 residues.

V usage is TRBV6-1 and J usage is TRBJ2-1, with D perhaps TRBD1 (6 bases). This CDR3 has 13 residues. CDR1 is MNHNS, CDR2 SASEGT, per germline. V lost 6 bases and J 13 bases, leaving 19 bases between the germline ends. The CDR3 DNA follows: TGTGCCAGCAGCCCAGGGGTAGGCGAGACCCAGTTCTTC. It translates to CASSPGVGETQFF.

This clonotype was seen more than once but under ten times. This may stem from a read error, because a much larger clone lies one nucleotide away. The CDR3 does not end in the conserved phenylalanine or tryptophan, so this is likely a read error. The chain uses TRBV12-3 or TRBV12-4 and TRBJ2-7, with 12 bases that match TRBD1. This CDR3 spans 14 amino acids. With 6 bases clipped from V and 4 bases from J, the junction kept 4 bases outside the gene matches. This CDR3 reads CASRGQGAGYEQYL. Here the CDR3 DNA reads TGTGCCAGCAGGGGACAGGGGGCCGGGTACGAGCAGTACTTA.

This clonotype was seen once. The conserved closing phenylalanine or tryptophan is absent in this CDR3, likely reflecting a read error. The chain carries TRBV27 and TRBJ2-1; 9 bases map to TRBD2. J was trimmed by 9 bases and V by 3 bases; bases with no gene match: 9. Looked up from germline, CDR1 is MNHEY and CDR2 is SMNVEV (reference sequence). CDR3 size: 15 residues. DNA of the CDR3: TGTGCCAGCAGTTTCTTCGCGGGGGGGCCGAGTGAGCAGTTCTTA. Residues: CASSFFAGGPSEQFL.

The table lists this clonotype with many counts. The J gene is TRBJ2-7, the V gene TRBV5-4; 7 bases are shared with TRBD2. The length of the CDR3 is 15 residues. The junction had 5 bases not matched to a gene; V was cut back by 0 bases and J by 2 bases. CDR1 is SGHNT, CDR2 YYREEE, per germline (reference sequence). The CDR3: CASSLVPSGPYEQYF. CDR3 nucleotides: TGTGCCAGCAGCTTGGTGCCTAGCGGCCCCTACGAGCAGTACTTC.

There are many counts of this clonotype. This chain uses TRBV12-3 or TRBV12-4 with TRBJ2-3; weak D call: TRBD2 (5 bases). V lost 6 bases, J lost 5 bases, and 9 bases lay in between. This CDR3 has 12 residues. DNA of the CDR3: TGTGCCAGCAGCCTAGCCCTAGATACGCAGTATTTT. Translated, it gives CASSLALDTQYF.